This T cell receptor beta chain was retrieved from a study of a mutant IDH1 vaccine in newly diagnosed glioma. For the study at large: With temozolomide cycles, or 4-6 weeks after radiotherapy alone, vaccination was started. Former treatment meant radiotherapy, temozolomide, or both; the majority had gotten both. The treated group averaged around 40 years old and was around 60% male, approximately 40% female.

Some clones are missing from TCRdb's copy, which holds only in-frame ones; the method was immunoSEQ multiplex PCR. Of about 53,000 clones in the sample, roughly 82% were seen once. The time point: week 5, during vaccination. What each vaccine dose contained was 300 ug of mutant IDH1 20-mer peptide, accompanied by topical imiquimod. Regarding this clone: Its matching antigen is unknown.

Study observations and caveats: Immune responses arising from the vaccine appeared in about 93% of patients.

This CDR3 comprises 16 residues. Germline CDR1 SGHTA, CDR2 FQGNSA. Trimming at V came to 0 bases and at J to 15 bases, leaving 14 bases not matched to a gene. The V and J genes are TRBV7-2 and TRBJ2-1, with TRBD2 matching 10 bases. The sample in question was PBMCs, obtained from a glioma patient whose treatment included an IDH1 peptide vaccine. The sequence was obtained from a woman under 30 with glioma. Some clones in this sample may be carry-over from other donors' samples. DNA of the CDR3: TGTGCCAGCAGCTTAGCGGCTAGCGGGGGACCTCCCCCCGGGTTCTTC. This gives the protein CASSLAASGGPPPGFF.